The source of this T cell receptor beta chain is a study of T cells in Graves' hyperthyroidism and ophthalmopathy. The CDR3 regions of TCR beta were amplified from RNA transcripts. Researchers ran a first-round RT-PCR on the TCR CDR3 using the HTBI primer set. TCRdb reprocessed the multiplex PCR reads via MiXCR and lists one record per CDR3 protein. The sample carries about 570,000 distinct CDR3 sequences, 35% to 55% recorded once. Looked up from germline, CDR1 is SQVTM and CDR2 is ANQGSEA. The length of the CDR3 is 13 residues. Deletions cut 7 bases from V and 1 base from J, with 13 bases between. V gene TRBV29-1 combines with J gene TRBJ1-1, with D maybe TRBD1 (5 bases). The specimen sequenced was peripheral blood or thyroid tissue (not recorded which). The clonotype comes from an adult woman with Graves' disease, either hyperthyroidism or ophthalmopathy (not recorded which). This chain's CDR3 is CSANGGGNTEAFF. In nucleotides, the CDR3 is TGCAGCGCCAATGGGGGTGGGAACACTGAAGCTTTCTTT. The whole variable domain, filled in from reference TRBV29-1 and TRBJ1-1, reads SAVISQKPSRDICQRGTSLTIQCQVDSQVTMMFWYRQQPGQSLTLIATANQGSEATYESGFVIDKFPISRPNLTFSTLTVSNMSPEDSSIYLCSANGGGNTEAFFGQGTRLTVV.